Following are 27 T cell receptor beta chains from one sample sequenced in a study of blood T cell repertoires in COVID-19. The table came from immunoSEQ multiplex PCR; TCRdb's copy has only in-frame clones and leaves some out. The table includes around 85,000 clones, roughly 89% detected once. Sequenced material: peripheral blood. The receptor set was obtained from a woman of 80 years or more with active or convalescent COVID-19.

This sequence joins TRBV28 and TRBJ2-6, with D possibly TRBD2 on 5 matching bases. The CDR3 sequence is 17 residues long. The germline V gene has CDR1 MDHEN and CDR2 SYDVKM. Between the trimmed V and J ends, which lost 7 bases and 0 bases, there was a span of 16 bases. CDR3 bases: TGTGCCAGCACCTCTGGCGGGCTGAGCTCTGGGGCCAACGTCCTGACTTTC. Translation gives CASTSGGLSSGANVLTF.

The J gene is TRBJ1-1, the V gene TRBV15; D perhaps matches TRBD1 (6 bases). Germline CDR1 reads LNHNV; CDR2 reads YYDKDF (reference sequence). CDR3 length: 15 residues. V gave up 8 bases and J gave up 0 bases, with 16 bases separating them. The CDR3 protein is CATGWGRLLNTEAFF. The DNA for the CDR3 is TGTGCCACCGGGTGGGGGCGCCTACTGAACACTGAAGCTTTCTTT.

The chain joins TRBV10-2 to TRBJ1-2, with unresolved D. The CDR3 is 13 amino acids. The V gene's germline CDR1 is WSHSY and CDR2 SAAADI. V was clipped by 7 bases and J by 7 bases, with 16 bases between them. For the CDR3, the DNA is TGCGCCAGCACTGACGGGAGGGCGTCTGGCTACACCTTC. The encoded protein is CASTDGRASGYTF.

The J gene is TRBJ2-2, the V gene TRBV5-1; 9 bases are a match to TRBD2. This CDR3 is built from 18 residues. Trimming cost V 2 bases and J 4 bases; bases outside gene matches: 12. Germline V lookup: CDR1 SGHRS, CDR2 YFSETQ. Here the CDR3 DNA reads TGCGCCAGCAGCTTTCCTGGCGGTAGCGGGAGTGGCACCGGGGAGCTGTTTTTT. As protein: CASSFPGGSGSGTGELFF.

The chain recombines TRBV7-9 with TRBJ2-3; TRBD1 agrees at 9 bases. The trim removed 7 bases at V and 7 bases at J, leaving 12 bases unmatched. The V gene's germline CDR1 is SEHNR and CDR2 FQNEAQ (reference sequence). The CDR3 extends over 15 amino acids. CDR3 in DNA: TGTGCCAGCACCGAACCGGGACAGGGTACGAATACGCAGTATTTT. It codes for CASTEPGQGTNTQYF.

This chain connects TRBV9 to TRBJ2-5, with 9 bases fitting TRBD2. The CDR3 runs to 18 residues. V lost 0 bases, J lost 4 bases, and 13 bases stayed unmatched. Per germline, CDR1 SGDLS and CDR2 YYNGEE. CDR3 DNA: TGTGCCAGCAGCGTAGCTGACATGACTAGCGGAGTGGGAGAGACCCAGTACTTC. Its translation: CASSVADMTSGVGETQYF.

The rearrangement links TRBV5-6 to TRBJ2-7; 8 positions agree with TRBD2. Germline CDR1 reads SGHDT; CDR2 reads YYEEEE. The CDR3 loop spans 15 amino acids. The V gene end was trimmed by 6 bases and the J gene end by 3 bases; junction bases not matched to a gene: 11. The CDR3 sequence is CASKNRAGGLYEQYF. As DNA, the CDR3 is TGTGCCAGCAAGAATCGGGCGGGAGGCCTCTACGAGCAGTACTTC.

The V and J genes are TRBV7-2 and TRBJ1-2; the D gene is possibly TRBD1 (6 bases). Trimming shortened V by 2 bases and J by 3 bases, and 10 bases separated the two germline ends. The CDR3 extends over 14 amino acids. Germline V gene data show CDR1 as SGHTA and CDR2 as FQGNSA. CDR3 protein: CASSLLSGDYGYTF. CDR3 sequence (DNA): TGTGCCAGCAGCTTATTGTCAGGGGACTATGGCTACACCTTC.

The chain couples TRBV19 to TRBJ1-1, with a weak D call TRBD1 (6 bases). The CDR3 has 12 amino acids. Per germline, CDR1 LNHDA and CDR2 SQIVND (reference sequence). Trimming left V 5 bases short and J 10 bases short, with 14 bases between. The chain's CDR3 is CASSPRTEGAFF. The CDR3 region has the DNA TGTGCCAGTAGTCCCCGGACAGAGGGAGCTTTCTTT.

The genes are TRBV19 and TRBJ1-1; D remains ambiguous. Germline lookup yields CDR1 LNHDA and CDR2 SQIVND (reference sequence). The V end was cut by 3 bases, the J end by 3 bases, with 11 bases between. The CDR3 contains 14 residues. The CDR3 region has the DNA TGTGCCAGTAGTATGGAACAGATTTACACTGAAGCTTTCTTT. Translated: CASSMEQIYTEAFF.

V and J are TRBV15 and TRBJ2-7; D is possibly TRBD1 (5 bases). V was pared by 3 bases and J by 5 bases, with 14 bases between. The CDR3 covers 14 residues. The V gene's germline CDR1 is LNHNV and CDR2 YYDKDF (reference sequence). This chain's CDR3 is CATSRTVVFDEQYF. The DNA of the CDR3 is TGTGCCACCAGCAGGACAGTTGTTTTCGACGAGCAGTACTTC.

The chain links TRBV6-2 or TRBV6-3 to TRBJ1-1; 12 bases line up with TRBD1. Trimming cost V 0 bases and J 3 bases; bases outside gene matches: 8. This CDR3 region has 18 residues. Germline V CDR1 and CDR2: MNHEY, SVGEGT. The CDR3 sequence: CASSYSARDRGRYTEAFF. The CDR3 nucleotides read TGTGCCAGCAGTTACTCGGCCCGGGACAGGGGGCGGTACACTGAAGCTTTCTTT.

The chain combines TRBV7-2 with TRBJ1-1; no definite D call. This CDR3 spans 15 amino acids. Germline V lookup: CDR1 SGHTA, CDR2 FQGNSA. Trimming shortened V by 2 bases and J by 0 bases, and 10 bases separated the two germline ends. CDR3 sequence: CASSLMRAMNTEAFF. The CDR3 DNA reads as TGTGCCAGCAGCTTAATGCGAGCAATGAACACTGAAGCTTTCTTT.

The V gene is TRBV7-2, the J gene TRBJ2-2; D gene unclear. This CDR3 has 13 residues. Germline CDR1 SGHTA, CDR2 FQGNSA. Trimming shortened V by 5 bases and J by 4 bases, and 8 bases separated the two germline ends. CDR3 sequence reads: CASSITTTGELFF. The CDR3 bases are TGTGCCAGCAGCATTACAACCACCGGGGAGCTGTTTTTT.

This sequence joins TRBV27 and TRBJ1-2, with 11 bases aligning to TRBD1. The CDR3 sequence is 16 residues long. Per germline, CDR1 MNHEY and CDR2 SMNVEV (reference sequence). V dropped 1 base and J dropped 10; count of bases not matched to a gene: 11. In DNA, the CDR3 is TGTGCCAGCAGTTTATGGGCGGGGGGACAGGGGGTTCACTACACCTTC. Its translation is CASSLWAGGQGVHYTF.

The chain carries TRBV5-1 and TRBJ1-5, with D possibly matching TRBD1 (5 bases). The CDR3 runs 16 residues. CDR1 is SGHRS, CDR2 YFSETQ, per germline. V lost 0 bases and J lost 4, with 14 bases in between. The CDR3 DNA reads TGCGCCAGCAGCTTGGGAAGTGGGGGAGGGAATCAGCCCCAGCATTTT. Its protein is CASSLGSGGGNQPQHF.

The J gene is TRBJ2-3, the V gene TRBV6-5, with D unclear. This CDR3 is built from 16 residues. Trimming stripped 0 bases from V and 0 bases from J, with 10 bases between. The V gene's germline CDR1 is MNHEY and CDR2 SVGAGI. The chain's CDR3 is CASSYSKYASTDTQYF. DNA of the CDR3: TGTGCCAGCAGTTACTCGAAGTATGCGAGCACAGATACGCAGTATTTT.

The CDR3 region has the DNA TGTGCCAGCAGCCCCATCCTAGGGGGGGCCGGTGGAAACACCATATATTTT. It yields the protein CASSPILGGAGGNTIYF. The chain joins TRBV11-2 to TRBJ1-3, with a tentative D call TRBD1 (6 bases). Trimming removed 5 bases at V and 3 bases at J, with 20 bases between. The germline V gene has CDR1 SGHAT and CDR2 FQNNGV. This CDR3 has 17 residues. The variable domain in full, completed from reference TRBV11-2 and TRBJ1-3, reads EAGVAQSPRYKIIEKRQSVAFWCNPISGHATLYWYQQILGQGPKLLIQFQNNGVVDDSQLPKDRFSAERLKGVDSTLKIQPAKLEDSAVYLCASSPILGGAGGNTIYFGEGSWLTVV.

The chain employs TRBV7-9 and TRBJ2-1, with 16 bases aligning to TRBD2. From germline, CDR1 is SEHNR and CDR2 FQNEAQ (reference sequence). The CDR3 runs 15 residues. The ends lost 3 bases at V and 8 bases at J; junction bases unmatched: 1. CDR3 DNA sequence: TGTGCCAGCAGCTTGGGACTAGCGGGAGGGGATGAGCAGTTCTTC. Protein sequence: CASSLGLAGGDEQFF.

The chain combines TRBV7-2 with TRBJ1-3; D is ambiguous. V was cut by 1 base and J by 4 bases, with 11 bases left in between. In germline, CDR1 is SGHTA, CDR2 FQGNSA. The CDR3 length is 15 residues. The CDR3 here is CASSLGNLGGNTIYF. In DNA, the CDR3 is TGTGCCAGCAGCTTAGGGAACCTAGGCGGAAACACCATATATTTT.

The chain joins TRBV28 to TRBJ2-1, with 7 bases that match TRBD2. The CDR3 is 15 amino acids. Looked up from germline, CDR1 is MDHEN and CDR2 is SYDVKM. V was clipped by 8 bases and J by 10 bases; unmatched bases: 17. DNA of the CDR3: TGTGCCAGCGGCCGTGGGGCGGGAGAGTATTCGGAGCAGTTCTTC. It translates to CASGRGAGEYSEQFF.

This clone has more than one count but fewer than ten. The chain couples TRBV27 to TRBJ1-3; 7 nucleotides agree with TRBD1. There are 16 residues in the CDR3. Germline values: CDR1 MNHEY, CDR2 SMNVEV (reference sequence). V was pared by 2 bases and J by 8 bases, with 12 bases of the junction left unmatched. The CDR3 here is CASSLLHRGPGDTIYF. The CDR3 bases are TGTGCCAGCAGTTTACTTCACAGGGGCCCAGGGGACACCATATATTTT.

The rearrangement joins TRBV28 to TRBJ2-1, with TRBD2 identical over 8 bases. After removal of 4 bases from V and 1 base from J, the junction contained 6 bases not matched to a gene. Germline CDR1 is MDHEN and CDR2 is SYDVKM. CDR3 length: 16 residues. CDR3 loop: CASSSLAGGSYNEQFF. In nucleotides, the CDR3 is TGTGCCAGCAGTTCCCTGGCGGGAGGATCCTACAATGAGCAGTTCTTC.

The CDR3 nucleotides read TGTGCCGGAAACAGGGTGTACAATGAAAAACTGTTTTTT. It codes for CAGNRVYNEKLFF. The chain uses TRBV2 and TRBJ1-4; possible D gene TRBD1, 6 bases. Germline V lookup: CDR1 SNHLY, CDR2 FYNNEI. This CDR3 spans 13 amino acids. V was clipped by 11 bases and J by 5 bases, with 15 bases between them. The variable domain in full, with the rest retrieved from reference TRBV2 and TRBJ1-4, is EPEVTQTPSHQVTQMGQEVILRCVPISNHLYFYWYRQILGQKVEFLVSFYNNEISEKSEIFDDQFSVERPDGSNFTLKIRSTKLEDSAMYFCAGNRVYNEKLFFGSGTQLSVL.

This clone has only a few counts. The chain links TRBV9 to TRBJ2-2; tentatively, D is TRBD1 (6 bases). The CDR3 is made up of 15 amino acids. Germline-derived CDR1 and CDR2 are SGDLS and YYNGEE. V lost 3 bases, J lost 2 bases, and 11 bases lay in between. CDR3 sequence reads: CASSGLQGNTGELFF. The CDR3 DNA reads as TGTGCCAGCAGCGGGCTACAGGGCAACACCGGGGAGCTGTTTTTT.

The chain uses TRBV6-2 or TRBV6-3 and TRBJ1-2; 8 nucleotides align to TRBD1. CDR3 length: 16 amino acids. V dropped 2 bases and J dropped 8; count of bases not matched to a gene: 13. Germline V gives CDR1 MNHEY, CDR2 SVGEGT. The CDR3 region has the DNA TGTGCCAGCAGTTACATCTCCCGGACAGGGACAATCGGCTACACCTTC. Translation gives CASSYISRTGTIGYTF.

The J gene is TRBJ1-1, the V gene TRBV4-3; D might be TRBD1 (5 bases). Germline values: CDR1 LGHNA, CDR2 YSLEER. The ends were cut back, 3 bases at V and 5 bases at J, with 10 bases in the middle. The CDR3 totals 13 residues. The DNA of the CDR3 is TGCGCCAGCAGCCACCGCGGGGGAACTGAAGCTTTCTTT. Translated, it gives CASSHRGGTEAFF.